The 18 T cell receptor beta chains below were found in one sample sequenced in a study of blood T cell repertoires in COVID-19. Libraries were prepared by immunoSEQ multiplex PCR; TCRdb keeps only in-frame clonotypes and omits some of them. The data contain around 200,000 clones, roughly three quarters of them singletons. The sample taken for sequencing was peripheral blood. These receptors all stem from a woman aged 40-49 years with COVID-19, enrolled during active disease.

This clone showed up just once. The chain couples TRBV5-1 to TRBJ1-5; D remains ambiguous. Between the trimmed V and J ends, which lost 4 bases and 2 bases, there was a span of 7 bases. Germline V gene sequence: CDR1 SGHRS, CDR2 YFSETQ. CDR3 length equals 13 residues. The DNA of the CDR3 is TGCGCCAGCAGCCCCGAGGGCAATCAGCCCCAGCATTTT. Encoded protein: CASSPEGNQPQHF.

This chain uses TRBV19 with TRBJ2-3, with TRBD2 matching over 8 bases. The germline V gene encodes CDR1 LNHDA and CDR2 SQIVND (reference sequence). This CDR3 has 16 residues. With V trimmed by 6 bases and J by 6 bases, 14 bases remained unmatched. The CDR3 reads CASSPREAGALDTQYF. The CDR3 DNA reads as TGTGCCAGTAGCCCTCGAGAAGCGGGAGCACTTGATACGCAGTATTTT.

V is TRBV29-1 and J is TRBJ2-7, with 7 nucleotides matching TRBD1. The CDR3 is 15 amino acids. The germline V gene encodes CDR1 SQVTM and CDR2 ANQGSEA. After removal of 6 bases from V and 4 bases from J, the junction contained 15 bases not matched to a gene. CDR3 residues: CSVSLTGRSAYEQYF. CDR3 sequence (DNA): TGCAGCGTCTCCCTGACAGGGAGAAGTGCTTACGAGCAGTACTTC.

A few counts support this clone. CDR3 protein: CASSPVGTYEQYF. For the CDR3, the DNA is TGTGCCAGCAGCCCGGTCGGGACCTACGAGCAGTACTTC. J is TRBJ2-7 and V is TRBV7-9; a weak D match, TRBD2 (5 bases). V was trimmed by 5 bases and J by 2 bases, leaving 10 bases between them. Germline-derived CDR1 and CDR2 are SEHNR and FQNEAQ (reference sequence). CDR3 length: 13 residues.

V is TRBV5-1 and J is TRBJ2-1; D remains unclear. CDR3 size: 14 residues. The germline V and J ends were trimmed by 4 bases and 0 bases, with 8 bases remaining between them. Germline CDR1 is SGHRS and CDR2 is YFSETQ. DNA for the CDR3: TGCGCCAGCAGCGCGCTTAGCTCCTACAATGAGCAGTTCTTC. Translating gives CASSALSSYNEQFF.

Only a few counts were recorded for this clone. This sample also contains other DNA sequences that code for the same CDR3. This chain links TRBV6-4 with TRBJ1-2, with TRBD1 identical over 10 bases. CDR3 size: 14 residues. The germline V gene encodes CDR1 MRHNA and CDR2 SNTAGT. J was trimmed by 8 bases and V by 4 bases; bases with no gene match: 7. CDR3 sequence: CASSGTGGFGGYTF. The CDR3 DNA reads as TGTGCCAGCAGTGGGACAGGGGGATTTGGAGGCTACACCTTC.

J is TRBJ1-5 and V is TRBV6-7; D unresolved. TRBV6-7 falls under the ORF class, with uncertain function. The CDR3 contains 16 residues. V was pared by 2 bases and J by 2 bases, with 13 bases between. This CDR3 reads CASSYLAGSRNQPQHF. CDR3 in DNA: TGTGCCAGCAGTTACCTGGCAGGTTCCCGCAATCAGCCCCAGCATTTT.

The J gene is TRBJ1-2, the V gene TRBV5-1; the match to TRBD1 covers 8 bases. Germline CDR1 SGHRS, CDR2 YFSETQ. V lost 0 bases and J lost 14; bases outside the gene matches: 9. This CDR3 spans 13 amino acids. The CDR3 reads CASSLETGALYTF. The CDR3 DNA reads as TGCGCCAGCAGCTTGGAGACAGGGGCCCTATATACCTTC.

This clone was recorded a few times. The chain has TRBV3-1 (or the pseudogene TRBV3-2) and TRBJ1-3, with TRBD1 as a possible D gene (5 bases). CDR1 is LGHDT, CDR2 YNNKEL, per germline (reference sequence). Trimming left V 4 bases short and J 3 bases short, with 16 bases between. This CDR3 has 16 residues. CDR3 coding DNA: TGTGCCAGCAGCCCAACGGGGGTCGATCGTGGAAACACCATATATTTT. Encoded protein: CASSPTGVDRGNTIYF.

This clone turned up a few times. This rearrangement joins TRBV3-1 (or the pseudogene TRBV3-2) to TRBJ1-6, with TRBD1 as a possible D gene (5 bases). Looked up from germline, CDR1 is LGHDT and CDR2 is YNNKEL (reference sequence). The CDR3 covers 17 residues. Trimming removed 3 bases from V and 4 bases from J, with 16 bases in between. The CDR3 bases are TGTGCCAGCAGCCACGACAGACTCGCCCCATATAATTCACCCCTCCACTTT. It is translated as CASSHDRLAPYNSPLHF.

The V and J genes are TRBV12-3 or TRBV12-4 and TRBJ2-5; maybe TRBD2 (6 bases). With 8 bases removed from V and 5 bases from J, the gap between germline ends came to 12 bases. The CDR3 loop spans 12 amino acids. The CDR3 is CASHGGTETQYF. As DNA, the CDR3 is TGTGCCAGCCATGGGGGGACGGAGACCCAGTACTTC.

The chain couples TRBV28 to TRBJ2-7; 11 bases fit TRBD2. Germline CDR1 and CDR2: MDHEN and SYDVKM. The CDR3 has 16 residues. V lost 3 bases, J lost 3 bases, and 7 bases stayed unmatched. CDR3: CASSFPLGLAVYEQYF. CDR3 coding DNA: TGTGCCAGCAGTTTTCCCCTGGGACTAGCGGTCTACGAGCAGTACTTC.

The chain joins TRBV3-1 (or the pseudogene TRBV3-2) to TRBJ2-7; D may be TRBD1 (6 bases). The V gene lost 1 base and the J gene lost 6 bases, with 16 bases spanning the gap. CDR3 length: 15 residues. The germline gives CDR1 LGHDT, CDR2 YNNKEL (reference sequence). The CDR3 reads CASSQVGQPVSEQYF. The CDR3 nucleotides read TGTGCCAGCAGCCAAGTAGGACAGCCCGTTAGCGAGCAGTACTTC.

This clone appeared a single time. This chain connects TRBV11-1 to TRBJ2-7; 9 bases are a match to TRBD1. J lost 3 bases, V lost 5 bases, and 5 bases had no gene match. The CDR3 is made up of 14 amino acids. Germline CDR1 reads SGHAT; CDR2 reads FQDESV (reference sequence). This CDR3 reads CASSPRDRDYEQYF. In nucleotides, the CDR3 is TGTGCCAGCAGCCCCCGGGACAGGGACTACGAGCAGTACTTC.

The rearrangement uses TRBV11-3 and TRBJ2-2; D possibly corresponds to TRBD2 (5 bases). CDR3 length: 14 residues. CDR1 and CDR2 (germline): SGHNT, YENEEA. Trimming cost V 6 bases and J 1 base, with 9 bases left between them. CDR3 nucleotides: TGTGCCAGCAGAAAGAGCGGGAACACCGGGGAGCTGTTTTTT. This translates into CASRKSGNTGELFF.

The rearrangement links TRBV7-9 to TRBJ2-1; 12 bases fit TRBD2. With V trimmed by 8 bases and J by 6 bases, 5 bases remained unmatched. The CDR3 has 14 amino acids. Germline CDR1 and CDR2: SEHNR and FQNEAQ (reference sequence). The CDR3 region is CASHASGGANEQFF. In DNA, the CDR3 is TGTGCCAGCCACGCTAGCGGGGGGGCCAATGAGCAGTTCTTC.

The rearrangement joins TRBV19 to TRBJ1-1, with 7 bases fitting TRBD1. CDR3 size: 15 residues. The junction had 12 bases not matched to a gene; V was cut back by 4 bases and J by 7 bases. Per germline, CDR1 LNHDA and CDR2 SQIVND (reference sequence). CDR3: CASSTGLRGTSEAFF. In DNA, the CDR3 is TGTGCCAGTAGTACGGGCCTCAGGGGGACGAGTGAAGCTTTCTTT. Full variable domain (remainder filled in from reference TRBV19 and TRBJ1-1): DGGITQSPKYLFRKEGQNVTLSCEQNLNHDAMYWYRQDPGQGLRLIYYSQIVNDFQKGDIAEGYSVSREKKESFPLTVTSAQKNPTAFYLCASSTGLRGTSEAFFGQGTRLTVV.

The chain combines TRBV9 with TRBJ1-1, with D tentatively TRBD1 (6 bases). Germline values: CDR1 SGDLS, CDR2 YYNGEE. Trimming shortened V by 0 bases and J by 1 base, and 19 bases separated the two germline ends. CDR3 length: 18 residues. The CDR3 sequence is CASSVATGWSTSNTEAFF. The CDR3 nucleotides are TGTGCCAGCAGCGTAGCAACAGGGTGGAGTACTTCGAACACTGAAGCTTTCTTT. Variable domain in full (rest from reference TRBV9 and TRBJ1-1): DSGVTQTPKHLITATGQRVTLRCSPRSGDLSVYWYQQSLDQGLQFLIQYYNGEERAKGNILERFSAQQFPDLHSELNLSSLELGDSALYFCASSVATGWSTSNTEAFFGQGTRLTVV.